The 8 T cell receptor beta chains presented below share a single source sample, sequenced in a study of cytomegalovirus exposure and HLA in healthy donors. Primers for the PCR totalled 60 Vbeta and 13 Jbeta. Assay used: immunoSEQ multiplex PCR; TCRdb lists only in-frame clones, some missing. The sample shows 90,000 to 100,000 clones, 82% of them seen only once. The sample was PBMCs. These receptors were obtained from a man in his fifties in good health and CMV-seronegative.

This chain joins TRBV29-1 and TRBJ2-7; perhaps TRBD1 as D (6 bases). This CDR3 comprises 13 residues. Germline lookup yields CDR1 SQVTM and CDR2 ANQGSEA. The ends were cut back, 7 bases at V and 6 bases at J, with 19 bases in the middle. CDR3 nucleotides: TGCAGCGCCCACGGGGACAAAGGGATCGAGCAGTACTTC. It is translated as CSAHGDKGIEQYF.

This clone was counted once. V gene TRBV30 combines with J gene TRBJ2-7; a weak D match, TRBD1 (6 bases). Trimming took off 3 bases at V and 6 bases at J, with 12 bases between the two ends. This CDR3 is 12 amino acids long. Germline values: CDR1 GTSNPN, CDR2 SVGIG (reference sequence). CDR3: CAWRLQGGEQYF. The CDR3 region has the DNA TGTGCCTGGAGGTTACAGGGTGGCGAGCAGTACTTC.

The chain is built from TRBV13 and TRBJ2-5, with 8 bases fitting TRBD2. Germline V lookup: CDR1 PRHDT, CDR2 FYEKMQ (reference sequence). The CDR3 sequence is 12 residues long. The V and J ends lost 6 bases and 6 bases, in that order; junction bases with no gene match: 3. As DNA, the CDR3 is TGTGCCAGCAGTAGCGGGAAAAAGACCCAGTACTTC. This codes for CASSSGKKTQYF. Based on the CDR3 plus reference TRBV13 and TRBJ2-5, the full variable domain is AAGVIQSPRHLIKEKRETATLKCYPIPRHDTVYWYQQGPGQDPQFLISFYEKMQSDKGSIPDRFSAQQFSDYHSELNMSSLELGDSALYFCASSSGKKTQYFGPGTRLLVL.

The V gene is TRBV5-1, the J gene TRBJ2-3, with a tentative D call TRBD2 (8 bases). Germline CDR1 SGHRS, CDR2 YFSETQ. Trimming cost V 1 base and J 5 bases, with 14 bases left between them. The CDR3 sequence is 15 residues long. CDR3 coding DNA: TGCGCCAGCAGCTTGCCGGGAGGGGGCCTAGATACGCAGTATTTT. Protein sequence: CASSLPGGGLDTQYF.

V usage is TRBV19 and J usage is TRBJ1-5; TRBD1 is a possible D gene (6 bases). The CDR3 loop spans 18 amino acids. In germline, CDR1 is LNHDA, CDR2 SQIVND (reference sequence). Trimming removed 4 bases from V and 0 bases from J, with 19 bases in between. CDR3: CASSTRQTGYSSNQPQHF. The CDR3 nucleotides read TGTGCCAGTAGTACACGCCAGACAGGCTACTCTAGCAATCAGCCCCAGCATTTT.

The chain combines TRBV15 with TRBJ1-5; TRBD1 aligns across 11 bases. V dropped 3 bases and J dropped 4; count of bases not matched to a gene: 5. Germline V gene sequence: CDR1 LNHNV, CDR2 YYDKDF (reference sequence). The CDR3 totals 16 residues. CDR3 sequence reads: CATSSLGQGANQPQHF. In DNA, the CDR3 is TGTGCCACCAGCAGTCTCGGACAGGGGGCGAATCAGCCCCAGCATTTT. The full variable domain, completed using reference TRBV15 and TRBJ1-5, is DAMVIQNPRYQVTQFGKPVTLSCSQTLNHNVMYWYQQKSSQAPKLLFHYYDKDFNNEADTPDNFQSRRPNTSFCFLDIRSPGLGDTAMYLCATSSLGQGANQPQHFGDGTRLSIL.

The genes are TRBV10-2 and TRBJ2-1, with D possibly TRBD1 on 6 matching bases. Trimming left V 2 bases short and J 4 bases short, with 9 bases between. The germline gives CDR1 WSHSY, CDR2 SAAADI. The CDR3 is 14 amino acids. In nucleotides, the CDR3 is TGCGCCAGCAGTGAGGTGGACAGATACAATGAGCAGTTCTTC. Translation: CASSEVDRYNEQFF.

The chain is built from TRBV6-6 and TRBJ2-7; 9 nucleotides agree with TRBD2. Germline V gene sequence: CDR1 MNHNY, CDR2 SVGAGI (reference sequence). This CDR3 comprises 15 residues. Trimming removed 4 bases from V and 1 base from J; junction bases left unmatched: 5. The CDR3 DNA follows: TGTGCCAGCAGTTTCCGACTAGCGGAGTCCTACGAGCAGTACTTC. Protein product: CASSFRLAESYEQYF.